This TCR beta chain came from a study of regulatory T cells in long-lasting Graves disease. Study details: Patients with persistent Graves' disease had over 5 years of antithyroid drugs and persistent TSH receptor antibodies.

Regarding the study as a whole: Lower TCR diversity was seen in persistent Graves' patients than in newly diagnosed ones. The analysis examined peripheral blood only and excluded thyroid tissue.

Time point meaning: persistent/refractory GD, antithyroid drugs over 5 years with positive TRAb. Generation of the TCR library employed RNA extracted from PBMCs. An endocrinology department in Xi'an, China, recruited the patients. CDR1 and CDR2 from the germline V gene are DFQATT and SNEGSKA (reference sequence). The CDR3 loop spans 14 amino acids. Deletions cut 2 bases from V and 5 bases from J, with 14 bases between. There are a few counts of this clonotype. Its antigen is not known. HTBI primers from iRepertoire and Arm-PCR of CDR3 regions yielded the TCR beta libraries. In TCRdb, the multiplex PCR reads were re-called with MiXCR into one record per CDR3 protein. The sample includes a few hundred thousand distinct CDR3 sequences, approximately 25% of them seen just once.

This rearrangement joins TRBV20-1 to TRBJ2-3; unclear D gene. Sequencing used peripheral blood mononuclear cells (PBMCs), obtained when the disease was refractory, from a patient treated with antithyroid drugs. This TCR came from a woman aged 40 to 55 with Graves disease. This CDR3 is CSARKSERGDTQYF. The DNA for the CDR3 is TGCAGTGCTAGAAAGAGCGAGAGAGGAGATACGCAGTATTTT.